The 18 T cell receptor beta chains reported below all come from one sample, sequenced in a study of T cell changes during pregnancy in multiple sclerosis. TCRdb keeps only in-frame clones here, not all; method: immunoSEQ multiplex PCR. The table has 70,000 or so clones, roughly nine tenths seen once. Here the sequenced sample was peripheral blood, taken in the third trimester of pregnancy. The receptors were sampled from a female donor in good health, enrolled as a control in a pregnancy study.

This chain uses TRBV18 with TRBJ2-1; D may be TRBD1 (6 bases). The CDR3 is 14 residues long. V was trimmed by 5 bases and J by 0 bases, leaving 8 bases between them. The germline gives CDR1 KGHSH, CDR2 LQKENI. The CDR3 region has the DNA TGTGCCAGCTCAATGACAGGCTCCTACAATGAGCAGTTCTTC. Protein product: CASSMTGSYNEQFF.

Concerning this clone itself: Other DNA sequences in the same sample also yield this CDR3. This chain links TRBV19 with TRBJ1-2, with D unclear. The CDR3 runs to 13 residues. Germline CDR1 LNHDA, CDR2 SQIVND (reference sequence). Trimming left V 1 base short and J 5 bases short, with 8 bases between. CDR3 DNA sequence: TGTGCCAGTAGTATAGTACTGTCTTATGGCTACACCTTC. This sequence encodes CASSIVLSYGYTF. The full variable domain, in which reference TRBV19 and TRBJ1-2 provide the parts outside the CDR3, is DGGITQSPKYLFRKEGQNVTLSCEQNLNHDAMYWYRQDPGQGLRLIYYSQIVNDFQKGDIAEGYSVSREKKESFPLTVTSAQKNPTAFYLCASSIVLSYGYTFGSGTRLTVV.

The chain couples TRBV28 to TRBJ2-7; tentatively, D is TRBD1 (6 bases). This CDR3 has 15 amino acids. Germline V gene lookup returns CDR1 MDHEN and CDR2 SYDVKM. V was shortened by 6 bases and J by 0 bases, with 15 bases between the two germline ends. The CDR3 DNA follows: TGTGCCAGCAGCGGAACCGGGACAAACTCCTACGAGCAGTACTTC. Amino acid sequence: CASSGTGTNSYEQYF.

V is TRBV7-2 and J is TRBJ1-3, with 8 bases fitting TRBD1. Germline V gene lookup returns CDR1 SGHTA and CDR2 FQGNSA. The CDR3 extends over 19 amino acids. The ends lost 3 bases at V and 2 bases at J; junction bases unmatched: 15. The CDR3 sequence: CASSFRGPTSTGAGNTIYF. The CDR3 DNA is TGTGCCAGCAGCTTTAGGGGCCCCACATCGACAGGGGCTGGAAACACCATATATTTT.

The chain recombines TRBV10-3 with TRBJ1-4; D is unresolved. The germline CDR1 and CDR2 sequences are ENHRY and SYGVKD. V dropped 8 bases and J dropped 3 bases, with 10 bases sitting between them. The length of the CDR3 is 13 residues. This chain's CDR3 is CAISFAANEKLFF. CDR3 nucleotides: TGTGCCATCTCGTTCGCAGCTAATGAAAAACTGTTTTTT.

The V gene is TRBV13, the J gene TRBJ2-3, with 9 bases lining up with TRBD2. Losses at the gene ends were 5 bases for V and 1 base for J; bases not matched to a gene: 10. Per the germline V gene, CDR1 is PRHDT and CDR2 is FYEKMQ (reference sequence). There are 17 residues in the CDR3. For the CDR3, the DNA is TGTGCCAGCAGCCCCCGGGGAGCGGGGGGCCGCACAGATACGCAGTATTTT. This encodes CASSPRGAGGRTDTQYF. The full variable domain, in which reference TRBV13 and TRBJ2-3 provide the parts outside the CDR3, is AAGVIQSPRHLIKEKRETATLKCYPIPRHDTVYWYQQGPGQDPQFLISFYEKMQSDKGSIPDRFSAQQFSDYHSELNMSSLELGDSALYFCASSPRGAGGRTDTQYFGPGTRLTVL.

CDR3 loop: CASSLFRSGANVLTF. Here the CDR3 DNA reads TGCGCCAGCAGCTTGTTTCGCTCTGGGGCCAACGTCCTGACTTTC. The chain joins TRBV5-1 to TRBJ2-6; D not resolved. The V end was cut by 1 base, the J end by 0 bases, with 5 bases between. The CDR3 is 15 amino acids. In germline, CDR1 is SGHRS, CDR2 YFSETQ.

The chain links TRBV30 to TRBJ2-5; TRBD2 aligns across 7 bases. Looked up from germline, CDR1 is GTSNPN and CDR2 is SVGIG (reference sequence). CDR3 length equals 12 residues. After removal of 2 bases from V and 4 bases from J, the junction contained 1 base not matched to a gene. For the CDR3, the DNA is TGTGCCTGGAGTACGGGGGGAGAGACCCAGTACTTC. It yields the protein CAWSTGGETQYF.

The genes are TRBV4-1 and TRBJ2-1, with D perhaps TRBD2 (6 bases). This CDR3 has 18 residues. Between the trimmed V and J ends, which lost 1 base and 1 base, there was a span of 17 bases. Looked up from germline, CDR1 is MGHRA and CDR2 is YSYEKL. CDR3 protein: CASSQANLGGLSYNEQFF. The CDR3 region has the DNA TGCGCCAGCAGCCAAGCGAACTTGGGGGGATTATCCTACAATGAGCAGTTCTTC.

The gene calls are TRBV2 and TRBJ2-7; D may be TRBD1 (6 bases). V was cut by 7 bases and J by 6 bases, with 16 bases left in between. The CDR3 runs 13 residues. In germline, CDR1 is SNHLY, CDR2 FYNNEI. DNA of the CDR3: TGTGCCAGCACCCTACCGGTAGGGGGCGAGCAGTACTTC. It yields the protein CASTLPVGGEQYF.

This clone was picked up a small number of times. This chain joins TRBV28 and TRBJ1-4; D gene ambiguous. V lost 2 bases to trimming and J lost 7 bases, with 11 bases between them. This CDR3 region has 14 residues. CDR1 is MDHEN, CDR2 SYDVKM, per germline. CDR3 coding DNA: TGTGCCAGCAGTTTACGAGGGTACGTTGAAAAACTGTTTTTT. It specifies CASSLRGYVEKLFF.

The chain couples TRBV11-2 to TRBJ1-1, with a weak D call TRBD1 (5 bases). Germline CDR1 is SGHAT and CDR2 is FQNNGV. The V and J ends lost 1 base and 4 bases respectively, with 13 bases between them. This CDR3 spans 15 amino acids. In nucleotides, the CDR3 is TGTGCCAGCAGCTTAGCGGCAGGGAAGGGCACTGAAGCTTTCTTT. This sequence encodes CASSLAAGKGTEAFF.

V is TRBV28 and J is TRBJ1-4; no clear D gene. Germline lookup yields CDR1 MDHEN and CDR2 SYDVKM. The CDR3 covers 14 residues. V lost 2 bases, J lost 7 bases, and 11 bases lay in between. CDR3 in amino acids: CASSLPYPLEKLFF. The CDR3 coding sequence is TGTGCCAGCAGTTTACCCTATCCCCTTGAAAAACTGTTTTTT.

The rearrangement links TRBV19 to TRBJ1-2; maybe TRBD1 (6 bases). This CDR3 contains 16 residues. Trimming removed 1 base at V and 2 bases at J, with 14 bases between. The germline CDR1 and CDR2 sequences are LNHDA and SQIVND (reference sequence). CDR3 amino acids: CASSIAAGEKNYGYTF. The CDR3 nucleotides are TGTGCCAGTAGTATAGCGGCAGGGGAGAAGAACTATGGCTACACCTTC.

The chain recombines TRBV21-1 with TRBJ2-7; TRBD2, the D gene given by the table, was not confirmed from the DNA. TRBV21-1 is assigned pseudogene status. CDR3 size: 13 residues. The CDR3 sequence: CASSKRFSHEQYF. The CDR3 DNA reads as TGTGCCAGCAGCAAGAGGTTTAGCCACGAGCAGTACTTC.

The rearrangement joins TRBV19 to TRBJ2-2; 9 bases match TRBD1. V trimming: 5 bases; J trimming: 3 bases; junction bases outside the gene matches: 4. This CDR3 contains 15 residues. The germline V gene has CDR1 LNHDA and CDR2 SQIVND (reference sequence). CDR3 bases: TGTGCCAGTAGTCGGCGGGACAGGGACACCGGGGAGCTGTTTTTT. Translated, it gives CASSRRDRDTGELFF.

The V gene is TRBV28, the J gene TRBJ2-7; tentative D call: TRBD1 (5 bases). V was cut by 3 bases and J by 0 bases, with 12 bases left in between. This CDR3 comprises 15 residues. CDR1 and CDR2 from the germline V gene are MDHEN and SYDVKM. The CDR3 loop reads CASSLSPGPSYEQYF. CDR3 DNA sequence: TGTGCCAGCAGTTTGAGCCCAGGGCCCTCCTACGAGCAGTACTTC.

The CDR3 DNA reads TGTGCCAGTCTCAGAACACGAAGAAGCAATCAGCCCCAGCATTTT. It specifies CASLRTRRSNQPQHF. V gene TRBV28 combines with J gene TRBJ1-5; no definite D call. The germline gives CDR1 MDHEN, CDR2 SYDVKM. CDR3 length equals 15 residues. Trimming took 9 bases from V and 1 from J, leaving 16 bases between them.